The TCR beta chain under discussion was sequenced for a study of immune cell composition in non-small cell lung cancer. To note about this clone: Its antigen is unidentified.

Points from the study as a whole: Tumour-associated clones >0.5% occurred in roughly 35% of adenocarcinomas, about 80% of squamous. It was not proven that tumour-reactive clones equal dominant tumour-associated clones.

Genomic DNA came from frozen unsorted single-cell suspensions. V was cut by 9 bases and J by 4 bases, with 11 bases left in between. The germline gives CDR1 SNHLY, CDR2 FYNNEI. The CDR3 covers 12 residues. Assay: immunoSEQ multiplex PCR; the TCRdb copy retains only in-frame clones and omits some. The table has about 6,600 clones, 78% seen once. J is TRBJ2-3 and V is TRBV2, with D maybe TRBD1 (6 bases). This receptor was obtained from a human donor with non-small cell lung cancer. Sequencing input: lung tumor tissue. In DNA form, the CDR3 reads TGTGCCAGGGCTGAGGGGGCAGATACGCAGTATTTT. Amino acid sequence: CARAEGADTQYF.